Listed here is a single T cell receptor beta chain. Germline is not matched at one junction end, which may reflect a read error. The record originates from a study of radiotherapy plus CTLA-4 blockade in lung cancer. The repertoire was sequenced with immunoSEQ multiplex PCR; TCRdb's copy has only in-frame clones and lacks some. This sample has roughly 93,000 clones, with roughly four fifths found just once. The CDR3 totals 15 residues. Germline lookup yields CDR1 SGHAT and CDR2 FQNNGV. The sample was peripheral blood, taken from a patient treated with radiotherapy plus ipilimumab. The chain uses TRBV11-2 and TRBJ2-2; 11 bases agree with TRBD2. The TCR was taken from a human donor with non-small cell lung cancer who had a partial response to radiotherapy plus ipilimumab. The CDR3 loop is CASTLRTSGTGELFF. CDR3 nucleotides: TGTGCCAGCACCTTACGGACTAGCGGGACCGGGGAGCTGTTTTTT.